The next 6 T cell receptor beta chains were all read from a single sample in a study of patients and donors after allogeneic stem cell transplantation. One entry per CDR3 protein results from TCRdb running MiXCR on the RT-PCR reads. Among about 960,000 distinct CDR3 sequences, roughly 18% were seen once, and the ten largest hold 5% to 7.5%. Material for sequencing was blood, either unsorted or a sorted T cell fraction (not recorded which). Receptor source: a human donor who was either an allogeneic HSCT recipient or a stem cell or donor lymphocyte infusion donor (not recorded which). It is not recorded whose cells these are; they may come from a transplant donor.

The chain is built from TRBV21-1 and TRBJ1-1; the DNA was not used to check the table's D call, TRBD1. TRBV21-1 is given as a pseudogene. The CDR3 totals 17 residues. CDR3 DNA: TGTGCCAGCAGCAGAGGGCGACCCCGGCGGTGGGACACTGAAGCTTTCTTT. Translating it yields CASSRGRPRRWDTEAFF.

This clonotype was observed a few times. The chain employs TRBV9 and TRBJ1-1, with 7 bases aligning to TRBD1. Trimming removed 4 bases from V and 0 bases from J; junction bases left unmatched: 9. The CDR3 contains 16 residues. The germline V gene encodes CDR1 SGDLS and CDR2 YYNGEE. The CDR3 nucleotides are TGTGCCAGCAGCCCCCGACAGGGCCCTATGAACACTGAAGCTTTCTTT. Amino acids: CASSPRQGPMNTEAFF.

This clonotype was seen only a few times. This chain joins TRBV4-1 and TRBJ2-5; D remains ambiguous. The CDR3 covers 14 residues. From germline, CDR1 is MGHRA and CDR2 YSYEKL. V was pared by 5 bases and J by 7 bases, with 17 bases between. CDR3 bases: TGCGCCAGCAGCGAGACTCCTGTGGGGTGGACCCAGTACTTC. Encoded protein: CASSETPVGWTQYF.

Here the CDR3 reads CASSFASGGAPYNEQFF. The CDR3 bases are TGTGCCAGCAGCTTCGCTAGCGGGGGGGCCCCCTACAATGAGCAGTTCTTC. V and J are TRBV7-8 and TRBJ2-1; 12 bases line up with TRBD2. This CDR3 is 17 amino acids long. The germline CDR1 and CDR2 sequences are SGHVS and FQNEAQ. Trimming took 3 bases from V and 2 from J; bases not matched to a gene: 5.

This clonotype appeared many times. The chain links TRBV12-3 or TRBV12-4 to TRBJ2-4; tentatively, D is TRBD1 or TRBD2 (6 bases each). This CDR3 has 16 residues. Trimming pared 2 bases from V and 1 base from J, leaving 12 bases between. CDR3 residues: CASSLRGLGAKNIQYF. CDR3 sequence (DNA): TGTGCCAGCAGTTTACGGGGGCTAGGGGCCAAAAACATTCAGTACTTC.

The rearrangement uses TRBV20-1 and TRBJ2-2; possible D gene TRBD1, 7 bases. The CDR3 runs 17 residues. V was pared by 0 bases and J by 5 bases, with 19 bases between. CDR1 DFQATT and CDR2 SNEGSKA come from the germline V gene (reference sequence). The CDR3 DNA follows: TGCAGTGCTAGAGATAGCGGAGGTTCAGGGGGGACCGGGGAGCTGTTTTTT. Amino acids: CSARDSGGSGGTGELFF.